The rows below give T cell receptor beta chains drawn from one sample of a study of CD8+CD57+ T cells in acquired aplastic anemia. One entry per CDR3 protein results from TCRdb running MiXCR on the reads. Counted here are 450,000 to 550,000 distinct CDR3 sequences, more than 25% occurring once; the ten biggest clones make up roughly 0.89%. Material for sequencing was sorted CD4+, CD8+, or CD8+CD57+ T cells (not recorded which) from PBMCs. The receptors were sampled from a human donor with aplastic anemia. Each CDR3 is given with its conserved first and last residue. A D gene is named only where the DNA matches it firmly. Some rows mark clone size as missing; the rest say once, few, many or name a class of expanded clone.

CDR3 DNA,CDR3 protein,clone size,J gene,V gene,D gene
TGTGCCAGCAGCCAAGGTAGTAGGCAGGGGGGCAATCAGCCCCAGCATTTT,CASSQGSRQGGNQPQHF,-,TRBJ1-5,TRBV3-1,TRBD1
TGTGCCAGCAGCCAAGATGAGGCTGCCTATGGCTACACCTTC,CASSQDEAAYGYTF,few,TRBJ1-2,TRBV3-1,-
TGTGCCAGTATTTGGGACCGAAGGCCCCTGATGGGGTATAGCAATCAGCCCCAGCATTTT,CASIWDRRPLMGYSNQPQHF,-,TRBJ1-5,TRBV19,-
TGTGCCAGCAGCTCCGGAGGGGGCCAGGGGCTGGTAGAGACCCAGTACTTC,CASSSGGGQGLVETQYF,-,TRBJ2-5,TRBV9,-
TGTGCCAGCAGCTGGGGGACAGGGGGCGGCAGCCTCTATGGCTACACCTTC,CASSWGTGGGSLYGYTF,-,TRBJ1-2,TRBV25-1,TRBD1
TGTGCCAGCAGTTACTCGACGGGGGCAGATGGCTACACCTTC,CASSYSTGADGYTF,few,TRBJ1-2,TRBV6-2/TRBV6-3,-
TGTGCCACCAGCGAGCATAACTCTGGAAACACCATATATTTT,CATSEHNSGNTIYF,-,TRBJ1-3,TRBV15,-
TGTGCCAGCTCACGACTTTCAGGGTACAATGAGCAGTTCTTC,CASSRLSGYNEQFF,-,TRBJ2-1,TRBV18,-
TGTGCCAGCAGCCAAGACATCCTCGGTTACGAGCAGTACTTC,CASSQDILGYEQYF,-,TRBJ2-7,TRBV25-1,-
TGTGCCAGCAGTCAACCCCGGACAGGAATTAACACCGGGGAGCTGTTTTTT,CASSQPRTGINTGELFF,-,TRBJ2-2,TRBV2,TRBD1
TGTGCCAGCAGTGGGACAGGGGGCTCACAAGAGACCCAGTACTTC,CASSGTGGSQETQYF,-,TRBJ2-5,TRBV6-1,TRBD1
TGTGCCAGCACCACCACGGGGACACCGAACTATGGCTACACCTTC,CASTTTGTPNYGYTF,many,TRBJ1-2,TRBV12-3/TRBV12-4,-
TGTGCCACCAGCTTACCGAATCGAGAGACCCAGTACTTC,CATSLPNRETQYF,many,TRBJ2-5,TRBV15,-
TGTGCCAGCAGCTCCGTAGCGGGAGTCTCCTACGAGCAGTACTTC,CASSSVAGVSYEQYF,many,TRBJ2-7,TRBV7-9,TRBD2
TGTGCCAGCAGTTTGAGGATCTCAGGGGGAGTGAGCTCCTACGAGCAGTACTTC,CASSLRISGGVSSYEQYF,once,TRBJ2-7,TRBV27,TRBD1
TGTGCCACCAGTGGCCTATTCTACAATGAGCAGTTCTTC,CATSGLFYNEQFF,many,TRBJ2-1,TRBV24-1,-
TGTGCCAGCGAAGGACAGGGAGTAGGGAACACTGAAGCTTTCTTT,CASEGQGVGNTEAFF,-,TRBJ1-1,TRBV6-1,TRBD1
TGCGCCAGCAACGGGTTCTATGGCTACACCTTC,CASNGFYGYTF,-,TRBJ1-2,TRBV10-1,-
TGTGCCAGCACCCCTCAGGGAGGACCCAACGCAGATACGCAGTATTTT,CASTPQGGPNADTQYF,-,TRBJ2-3,TRBV9,-
TGTGCCAGCAGTTTGAGGGGCGCGAGCACTGAAGCTTCCTTT,CASSLRGASTEASF,-,TRBJ1-1,TRBV12-3/TRBV12-4,-
TGTGCCAGCAGACCCCCGACTAGCGGGAGTCACTACGAGCAGTACTTC,CASRPPTSGSHYEQYF,-,TRBJ2-7,TRBV4-2,TRBD2